The next 20 T cell receptor beta chains were all read from a single sample in a study of T cells in Graves' hyperthyroidism and ophthalmopathy. The CDR3 regions of TCR beta were amplified from RNA transcripts. First-round RT-PCR of the TCR CDR3 relied on the HTBI primer set. TCRdb re-analysed the multiplex PCR reads in MiXCR, keeping a single row per CDR3 protein. The repertoire holds around 420,000 distinct CDR3 sequences, with approximately 14% as singletons. The sample comprised blood. Receptors were obtained from a woman aged 18-29 years with Graves' hyperthyroidism.

Many counts were recorded for this clonotype. V gene TRBV20-1 combines with J gene TRBJ2-7; 8 bases are a match to TRBD2. This CDR3 is 15 amino acids long. Germline CDR1 reads DFQATT; CDR2 reads SNEGSKA (reference sequence). The junction had 6 bases not matched to a gene; V was cut back by 0 bases and J by 2 bases. CDR3 region: CSARDLKRGPYEQYF. The CDR3 DNA reads TGCAGTGCTAGAGATTTAAAGCGGGGGCCCTACGAGCAGTACTTC.

This clonotype was detected only a few times. V usage is TRBV29-1 and J usage is TRBJ1-5, with 10 bases that match TRBD1. The CDR3 has 13 residues. The germline CDR1 and CDR2 sequences are SQVTM and ANQGSEA. The V and J ends lost 7 bases and 7 bases, in that order; junction bases with no gene match: 7. The CDR3 DNA reads TGCAGCGCCGGGACAGGGGTAGGGCAGCCCCAGCATTTT. Translated: CSAGTGVGQPQHF.

This rearrangement joins TRBV30 to TRBJ1-5; D gene ambiguous. The ends were cut back, 0 bases at V and 6 bases at J, with 12 bases in the middle. CDR1 GTSNPN and CDR2 SVGIG come from the germline V gene (reference sequence). The CDR3 length is 14 residues. CDR3: CAWSVPGKGQPQHF. DNA of the CDR3: TGTGCCTGGAGTGTTCCCGGGAAAGGTCAGCCCCAGCATTTT. The full variable domain, with the rest looked up from reference TRBV30 and TRBJ1-5, is SQTIHQWPATLVQPVGSPLSLECTVEGTSNPNLYWYRQAAGRGLQLLFYSVGIGQISSEVPQNLSASRPQDRQFILSSKKLLLSDSGFYLCAWSVPGKGQPQHFGDGTRLSIL.

This clonotype was seen many times. The genes are TRBV9 and TRBJ2-3; 8 nucleotides line up with TRBD2. Germline CDR1 reads SGDLS; CDR2 reads YYNGEE. The CDR3 runs 15 residues. J was trimmed by 5 bases and V by 4 bases; bases with no gene match: 9. CDR3: CASSLTSGGGDTQYF. In nucleotides, the CDR3 is TGTGCCAGCAGCTTAACTAGCGGTGGGGGAGATACGCAGTATTTT.

This clonotype was counted a few times. This chain connects TRBV19 to TRBJ2-5, with a tentative D call TRBD2 (6 bases). V was cut by 8 bases and J by 8 bases, with 21 bases left in between. Per the germline V gene, CDR1 is LNHDA and CDR2 is SQIVND (reference sequence). The CDR3 loop spans 14 amino acids. CDR3 in amino acids: CASFPRDGSETQYF. DNA for the CDR3: TGTGCCAGTTTCCCCCGGGACGGGAGTGAAACCCAGTACTTC.

This clonotype was counted many times. The chain employs TRBV3-1 and TRBJ2-2; 10 positions agree with TRBD2. The CDR3 extends over 17 amino acids. Germline V lookup: CDR1 LGHDT, CDR2 YNNKEL (reference sequence). The V and J ends lost 1 base and 7 bases, in that order; junction bases with no gene match: 9. The CDR3 nucleotides are TGTGCCAGCAGCCAAGGGCTAGCGGGGGCCCAGGGCGGGGAGCTGTTTTTT. It is translated as CASSQGLAGAQGGELFF.

This clonotype was found many times. This sequence joins TRBV20-1 and TRBJ2-4, with TRBD1 identical over 8 bases. The CDR3 is 18 amino acids. V lost 1 base to trimming and J lost 8 bases; unmatched junction nucleotides: 19. Germline-derived CDR1 and CDR2 are DFQATT and SNEGSKA (reference sequence). The CDR3 protein is CSARAPLGLTGAGDIQYF. In DNA form, the CDR3 reads TGCAGTGCTAGAGCCCCCTTAGGGCTGACAGGGGCTGGGGACATTCAGTACTTC.

The V and J genes are TRBV6-1 and TRBJ1-2; D remains unclear. Trimming cost V 6 bases and J 8 bases, with 16 bases left between them. Per germline, CDR1 MNHNS and CDR2 SASEGT. The CDR3 consists of 13 residues. The chain's CDR3 is CASRYGADGGYTF. The CDR3 DNA reads TGTGCCAGCAGATACGGCGCGGACGGGGGCTACACCTTC.

Regarding this clonotype: At one boundary the junction diverges from the germline segment, which might be a read error. The chain uses TRBV24-1 and TRBJ1-2; D not resolved. This CDR3 is 14 amino acids long. The germline CDR1 and CDR2 sequences are KGHDR and SFDVKD. CDR3 in amino acids: CVTSDIWGRTGYTF. CDR3 DNA: TGTGTCACCAGTGATATCTGGGGTCGGACGGGCTACACCTTC.

This clonotype came up a few times. The rearrangement joins TRBV7-6 to TRBJ2-5; D gene unclear. This CDR3 spans 13 amino acids. V was trimmed by 2 bases and J by 4 bases, leaving 8 bases between them. Per the germline V gene, CDR1 is SGHVS and CDR2 is FNYEAQ. The CDR3 reads CASSLTFGETQYF. The CDR3, as DNA: TGTGCCAGCAGCTTAACTTTCGGAGAGACCCAGTACTTC.

This clonotype appeared many times. The chain joins TRBV20-1 to TRBJ2-6; D call uncertain. The ends were cut back, 3 bases at V and 2 bases at J, with 5 bases in the middle. Germline lookup yields CDR1 DFQATT and CDR2 SNEGSKA (reference sequence). This CDR3 spans 13 amino acids. In DNA form, the CDR3 reads TGCAGTGCTAGGATAGCTGGGGCCAACGTCCTGACTTTC. Its translation is CSARIAGANVLTF.

This clonotype was recorded many times. The rearrangement joins TRBV3-1 to TRBJ1-4, with 8 bases matching TRBD1. Germline trimming cut 2 bases from V and 4 bases from J; bases unmatched to any gene: 6. The CDR3 is 16 amino acids. Germline V gene sequence: CDR1 LGHDT, CDR2 YNNKEL (reference sequence). The CDR3 bases are TGTGCCAGCAGCCAATCGGACAGGGCCCTTAATGAAAAACTGTTTTTT. It is translated as CASSQSDRALNEKLFF.

This clonotype was seen only a few times. The chain couples TRBV5-4 to TRBJ2-7; D perhaps matches TRBD2 (5 bases). CDR3 length: 14 amino acids. Germline V lookup: CDR1 SGHNT, CDR2 YYREEE (reference sequence). Trimming stripped 1 base from V and 3 bases from J, with 11 bases between. CDR3 residues: CASSLMDSHYEQYF. CDR3 sequence (DNA): TGTGCCAGCAGCTTGATGGACTCTCACTACGAGCAGTACTTC.

This clonotype showed up many times. The chain recombines TRBV19 with TRBJ2-7; no reliable D call. The CDR3 has 15 amino acids. V was cut by 2 bases and J by 4 bases, with 15 bases left in between. Germline CDR1 LNHDA, CDR2 SQIVND (reference sequence). For the CDR3, the DNA is TGTGCCAGTAGTATATATCCGTCTATTGGGTACGAGCAGTACTTC. Translated: CASSIYPSIGYEQYF.

This clonotype was seen repeatedly, ten times or more. This chain joins TRBV30 and TRBJ1-1, with D possibly matching TRBD1 (6 bases). V was shortened by 3 bases and J by 6 bases, with 17 bases between the two germline ends. The germline V gene encodes CDR1 GTSNPN and CDR2 SVGIG (reference sequence). The CDR3 covers 14 residues. As DNA, the CDR3 is TGTGCCTGGAGGGGGGCCTCCCCGTACGCTGAAGCTTTCTTT. Its protein is CAWRGASPYAEAFF.

The sample holds a few counts of this clonotype. The V and J genes are TRBV5-1 and TRBJ2-1, with D maybe TRBD2 (6 bases). The CDR3 loop spans 12 amino acids. Looked up from germline, CDR1 is SGHRS and CDR2 is YFSETQ. V was cut by 7 bases and J by 8 bases, with 13 bases left in between. The CDR3 DNA follows: TGCGCCAGCGGCTCATGGAGGGATGAGCAGTTCTTC. Amino acids: CASGSWRDEQFF.

This clonotype showed up just a few times. This chain uses TRBV4-1 with TRBJ2-6; 8 bases line up with TRBD1. The germline CDR1 and CDR2 sequences are MGHRA and YSYEKL. This CDR3 is 19 amino acids long. V lost 2 bases, J lost 2 bases, and 11 bases stayed unmatched. For the CDR3, the DNA is TGCGCCAGCAGCCAACCGACCGGGACAGGCGTTGCTGGGGCCAACGTCCTGACTTTC. Its translation: CASSQPTGTGVAGANVLTF.

This CDR3 is CASSPSTSSVVEQFF. CDR3 DNA sequence: TGTGCCAGCAGTCCATCGACTAGCTCCGTGGTTGAGCAGTTCTTC. The V call is TRBV25-1, the J call TRBJ2-1; 7 bases match TRBD2. The ends lost 5 bases at V and 9 bases at J; junction bases unmatched: 13. CDR1 is MGHDK and CDR2 is SYGVNS in the germline V gene. The CDR3 is made up of 15 amino acids.

This clonotype was found many times. The chain uses TRBV5-1 and TRBJ2-1; 9 nucleotides align to TRBD2. V dropped 8 bases and J dropped 8; count of bases not matched to a gene: 8. Germline V CDR1 and CDR2: SGHRS, YFSETQ. The CDR3 has 13 amino acids. The CDR3 spells CASRPGLAYEQFF. Here the CDR3 DNA reads TGCGCCAGTAGGCCGGGACTAGCCTATGAGCAGTTCTTC.

This clonotype was seen many times. The genes are TRBV27 and TRBJ2-7; the D call may be TRBD1 or TRBD2 (6 bases each). V lost 5 bases to trimming and J lost 0 bases, with 14 bases between them. The CDR3 is 15 residues long. CDR1 MNHEY and CDR2 SMNVEV come from the germline V gene (reference sequence). The DNA of the CDR3 is TGTGCCAGCAGTCCCCAGGAGGGGGGCTCCTACGAGCAGTACTTC. Translation: CASSPQEGGSYEQYF.